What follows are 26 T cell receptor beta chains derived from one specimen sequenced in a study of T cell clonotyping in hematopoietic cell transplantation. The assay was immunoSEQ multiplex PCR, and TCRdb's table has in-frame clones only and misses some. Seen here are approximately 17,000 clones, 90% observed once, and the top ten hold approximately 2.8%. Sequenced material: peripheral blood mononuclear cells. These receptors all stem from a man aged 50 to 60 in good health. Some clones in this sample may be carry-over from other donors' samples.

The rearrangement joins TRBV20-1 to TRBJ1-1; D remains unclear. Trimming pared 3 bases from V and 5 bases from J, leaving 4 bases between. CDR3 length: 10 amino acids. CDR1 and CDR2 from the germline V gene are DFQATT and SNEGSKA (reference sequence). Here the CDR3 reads CSASRTEAFF. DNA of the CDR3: TGCAGTGCTAGTAGAACTGAAGCTTTCTTT.

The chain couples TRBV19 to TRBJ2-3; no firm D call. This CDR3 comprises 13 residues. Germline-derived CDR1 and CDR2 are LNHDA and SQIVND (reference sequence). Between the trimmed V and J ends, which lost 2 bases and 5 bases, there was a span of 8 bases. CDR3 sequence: CASSINRRDTQYF. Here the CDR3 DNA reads TGTGCCAGTAGTATAAACCGGAGAGATACGCAGTATTTT. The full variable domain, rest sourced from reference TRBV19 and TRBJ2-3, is DGGITQSPKYLFRKEGQNVTLSCEQNLNHDAMYWYRQDPGQGLRLIYYSQIVNDFQKGDIAEGYSVSREKKESFPLTVTSAQKNPTAFYLCASSINRRDTQYFGPGTRLTVL.

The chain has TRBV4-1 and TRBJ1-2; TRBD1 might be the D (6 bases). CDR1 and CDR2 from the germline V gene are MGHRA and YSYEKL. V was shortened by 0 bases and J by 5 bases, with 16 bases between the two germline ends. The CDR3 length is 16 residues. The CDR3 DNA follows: TGCGCCAGCAGCCAAGAAGGTCCGACAGGATCTTATGGCTACACCTTC. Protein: CASSQEGPTGSYGYTF.

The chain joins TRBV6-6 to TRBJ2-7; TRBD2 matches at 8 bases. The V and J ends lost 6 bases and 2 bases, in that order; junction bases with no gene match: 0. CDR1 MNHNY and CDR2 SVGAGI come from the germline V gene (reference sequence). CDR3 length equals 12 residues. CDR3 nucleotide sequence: TGTGCCAGCAGCGGGGGGGCCTACGAGCAGTACTTC. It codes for CASSGGAYEQYF.

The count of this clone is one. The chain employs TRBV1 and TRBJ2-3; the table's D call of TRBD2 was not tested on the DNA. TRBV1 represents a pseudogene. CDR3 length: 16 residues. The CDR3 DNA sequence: TGCACCAGCAGCCAAGACGAGCGGGCGTGCACAGATACGCAGTATTTT. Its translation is CTSSQDERACTDTQYF.

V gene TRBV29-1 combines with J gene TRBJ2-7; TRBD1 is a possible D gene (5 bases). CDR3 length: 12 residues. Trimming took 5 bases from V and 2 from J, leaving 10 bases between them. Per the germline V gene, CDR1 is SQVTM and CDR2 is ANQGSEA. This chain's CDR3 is CSVQGNTYEQYF. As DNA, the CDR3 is TGCAGCGTTCAGGGAAATACCTACGAGCAGTACTTC.

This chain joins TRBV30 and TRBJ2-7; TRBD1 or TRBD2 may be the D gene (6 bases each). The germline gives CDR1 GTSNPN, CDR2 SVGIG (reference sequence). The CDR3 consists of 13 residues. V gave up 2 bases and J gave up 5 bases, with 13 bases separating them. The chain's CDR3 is CAWSRRGVHEQYF. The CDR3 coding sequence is TGTGCCTGGAGTAGAAGGGGGGTCCACGAGCAGTACTTC.

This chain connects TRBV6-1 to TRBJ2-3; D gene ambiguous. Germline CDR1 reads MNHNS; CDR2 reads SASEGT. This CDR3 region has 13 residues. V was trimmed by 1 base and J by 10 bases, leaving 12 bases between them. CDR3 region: CASSEVVHHSQYF. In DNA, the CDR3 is TGTGCCAGCAGTGAAGTTGTCCACCACTCGCAGTATTTT.

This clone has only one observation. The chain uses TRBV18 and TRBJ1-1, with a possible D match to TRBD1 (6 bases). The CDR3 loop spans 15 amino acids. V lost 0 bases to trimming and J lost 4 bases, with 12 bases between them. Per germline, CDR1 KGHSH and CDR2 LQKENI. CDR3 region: CASSPPTGSGTEAFF. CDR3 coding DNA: TGTGCCAGCTCACCACCTACAGGGTCAGGCACTGAAGCTTTCTTT.

CDR3 sequence (DNA): TGTGCCAGCGGGCAGCGGCGCTCCTACGAGCAGTACTTC. As protein: CASGQRRSYEQYF. The V call is TRBV7-2, the J call TRBJ2-7; perhaps TRBD2 as D (5 bases). Germline V CDR1 and CDR2: SGHTA, FQGNSA. Trimming shortened V by 8 bases and J by 0 bases, and 11 bases separated the two germline ends. The CDR3 totals 13 residues. Based on the CDR3 plus reference TRBV7-2 and TRBJ2-7, the full variable domain is GAGVSQSPSNKVTEKGKDVELRCDPISGHTALYWYRQSLGQGLEFLIYFQGNSAPDKSGLPSDRFSAERTGGSVSTLTIQRTQQEDSAVYLCASGQRRSYEQYFGPGTRLTVT.

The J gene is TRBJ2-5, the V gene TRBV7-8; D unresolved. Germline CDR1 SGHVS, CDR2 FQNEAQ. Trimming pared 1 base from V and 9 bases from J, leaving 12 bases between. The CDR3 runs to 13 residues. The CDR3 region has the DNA TGTGCCAGCAGCTTAGATCCCGAAAGGGCCCAGTACTTC. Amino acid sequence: CASSLDPERAQYF.

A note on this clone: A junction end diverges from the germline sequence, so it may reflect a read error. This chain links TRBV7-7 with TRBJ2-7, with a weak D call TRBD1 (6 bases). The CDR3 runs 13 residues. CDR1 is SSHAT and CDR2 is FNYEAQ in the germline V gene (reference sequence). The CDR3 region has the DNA TGTGCTAGCAGCCCTCTACAGGGCTACGAGCAGTACTTC. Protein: CASSPLQGYEQYF.

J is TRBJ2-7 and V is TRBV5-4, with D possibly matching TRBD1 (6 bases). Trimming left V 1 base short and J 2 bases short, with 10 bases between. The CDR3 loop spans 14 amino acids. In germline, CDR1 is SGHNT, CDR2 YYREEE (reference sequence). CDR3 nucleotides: TGTGCCAGCAGCTTGACACAGGGTGCCTACGAGCAGTACTTC. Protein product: CASSLTQGAYEQYF.

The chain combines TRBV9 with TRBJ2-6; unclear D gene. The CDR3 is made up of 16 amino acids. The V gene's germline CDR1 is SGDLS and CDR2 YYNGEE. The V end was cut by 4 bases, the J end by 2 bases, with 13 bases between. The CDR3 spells CASSPERATGANVLTF. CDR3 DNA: TGTGCCAGCAGCCCGGAAAGAGCTACTGGGGCCAACGTCCTGACTTTC.

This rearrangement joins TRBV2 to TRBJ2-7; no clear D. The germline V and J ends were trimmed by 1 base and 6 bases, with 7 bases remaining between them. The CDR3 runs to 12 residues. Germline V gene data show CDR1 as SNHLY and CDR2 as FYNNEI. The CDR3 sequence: CASSEGFREQYF. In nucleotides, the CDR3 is TGTGCCAGCAGTGAAGGCTTTCGCGAGCAGTACTTC.

The CDR3 protein is CAISAGGGGTDTQYF. The DNA of the CDR3 is TGTGCCATCAGTGCCGGGGGCGGGGGCACAGATACGCAGTATTTT. The chain is built from TRBV10-3 and TRBJ2-3; perhaps D is TRBD1 or TRBD2 (6 bases each). V was clipped by 4 bases and J by 1 base, with 12 bases between them. Germline V gene sequence: CDR1 ENHRY, CDR2 SYGVKD. The CDR3 consists of 15 residues.

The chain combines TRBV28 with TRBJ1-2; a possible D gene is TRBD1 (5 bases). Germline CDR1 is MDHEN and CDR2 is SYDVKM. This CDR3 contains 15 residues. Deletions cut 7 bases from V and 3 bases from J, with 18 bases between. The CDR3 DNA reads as TGTGCCAGCACGTCCCTTGGGGCAGGCGACTATGGCTACACCTTC. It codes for CASTSLGAGDYGYTF.

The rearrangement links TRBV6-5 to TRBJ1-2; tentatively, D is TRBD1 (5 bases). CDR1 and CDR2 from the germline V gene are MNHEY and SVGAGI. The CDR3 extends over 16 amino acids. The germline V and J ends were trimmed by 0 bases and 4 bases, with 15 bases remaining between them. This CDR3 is CASSYSSDRTPYGYTF. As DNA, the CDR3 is TGTGCCAGCAGTTACTCGAGTGACAGAACGCCCTATGGCTACACCTTC.

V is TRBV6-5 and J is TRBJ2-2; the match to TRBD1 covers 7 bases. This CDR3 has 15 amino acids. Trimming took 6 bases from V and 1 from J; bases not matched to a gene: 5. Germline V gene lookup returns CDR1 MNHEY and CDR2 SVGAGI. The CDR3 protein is CASRTGSLNTGELFF. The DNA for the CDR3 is TGTGCCAGCAGGACAGGGTCATTGAACACCGGGGAGCTGTTTTTT.

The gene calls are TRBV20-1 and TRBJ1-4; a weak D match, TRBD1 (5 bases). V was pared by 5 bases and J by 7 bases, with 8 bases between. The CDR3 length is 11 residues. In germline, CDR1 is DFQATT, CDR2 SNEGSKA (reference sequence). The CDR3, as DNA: TGCAGTGCTGCTACAGGTGAAAAACTGTTTTTT. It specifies CSAATGEKLFF.

The CDR3: CASSDQSRPGRFNSPLHF. The DNA of the CDR3 is TGTGCCAGCAGTGACCAATCCCGCCCGGGACGATTTAATTCACCCCTCCACTTT. The V gene is TRBV6-1, the J gene TRBJ1-6; perhaps TRBD1 as D (5 bases). V shed 3 bases and J shed 6 bases, with 21 bases lying between them. Germline V gene data show CDR1 as MNHNS and CDR2 as SASEGT. The CDR3 loop spans 18 amino acids.

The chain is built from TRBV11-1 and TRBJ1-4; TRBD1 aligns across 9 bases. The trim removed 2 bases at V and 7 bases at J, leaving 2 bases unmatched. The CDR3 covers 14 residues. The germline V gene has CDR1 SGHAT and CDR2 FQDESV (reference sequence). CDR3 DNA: TGTGCCAGCAGCTTAACAGGGGGCGGTGAAAAACTGTTTTTT. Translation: CASSLTGGGEKLFF.

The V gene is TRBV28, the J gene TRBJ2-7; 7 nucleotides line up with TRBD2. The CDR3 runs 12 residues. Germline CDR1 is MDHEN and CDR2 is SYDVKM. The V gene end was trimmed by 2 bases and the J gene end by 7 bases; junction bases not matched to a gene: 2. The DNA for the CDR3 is TGTGCCAGCAGTTTAGGGGGAGGGGAGCAGTACTTC. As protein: CASSLGGGEQYF.

The CDR3 protein is CSALSGTRGEKLFF. CDR3 nucleotide sequence: TGCAGCGCCCTATCTGGGACACGTGGGGAAAAACTGTTTTTT. This rearrangement joins TRBV29-1 to TRBJ1-4; TRBD1 might be the D (6 bases). The CDR3 contains 14 residues. CDR1 and CDR2 (germline): SQVTM, ANQGSEA. V was shortened by 7 bases and J by 8 bases, with 20 bases between the two germline ends.

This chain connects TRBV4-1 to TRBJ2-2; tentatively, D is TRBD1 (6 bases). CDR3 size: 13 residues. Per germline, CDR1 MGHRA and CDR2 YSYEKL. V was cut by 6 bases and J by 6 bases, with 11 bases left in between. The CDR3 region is CASRPTGPGELFF. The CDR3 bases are TGCGCCAGCAGGCCTACAGGGCCCGGGGAGCTGTTTTTT.

CDR3 DNA sequence: TGTGCCTGGAGTGCCCCTAACACTGAAGCTTTCTTT. Translation gives CAWSAPNTEAFF. The gene calls are TRBV30 and TRBJ1-1; no definite D call. Trimming removed 1 base at V and 2 bases at J, with 5 bases between. This CDR3 is 12 amino acids long. Germline loops: CDR1 GTSNPN, CDR2 SVGIG (reference sequence). Full variable domain (outside the CDR3, taken from reference TRBV30 and TRBJ1-1): SQTIHQWPATLVQPVGSPLSLECTVEGTSNPNLYWYRQAAGRGLQLLFYSVGIGQISSEVPQNLSASRPQDRQFILSSKKLLLSDSGFYLCAWSAPNTEAFFGQGTRLTVV.